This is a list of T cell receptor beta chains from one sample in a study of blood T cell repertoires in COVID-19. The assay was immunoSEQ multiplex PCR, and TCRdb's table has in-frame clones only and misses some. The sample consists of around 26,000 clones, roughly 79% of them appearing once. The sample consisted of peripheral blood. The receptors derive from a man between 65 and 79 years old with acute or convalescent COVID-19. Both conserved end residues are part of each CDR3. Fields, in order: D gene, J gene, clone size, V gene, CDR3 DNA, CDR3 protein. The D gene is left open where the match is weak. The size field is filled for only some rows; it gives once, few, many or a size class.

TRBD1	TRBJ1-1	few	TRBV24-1	TGTGCCACCAGTGGCACAGGGGGGAACACTGAAGCTTTCTTT	CATSGTGGNTEAFF
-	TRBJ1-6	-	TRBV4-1	TGCGCCAGCAGCCACGGGTCCCCGGTAGAGTCACCCCTCCACTTT	CASSHGSPVESPLHF
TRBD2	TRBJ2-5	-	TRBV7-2	TGTGCCAGCAGCCCCGGACTAGCGGGGGCCGGTGAGGAGACCCAGTACTTC	CASSPGLAGAGEETQYF
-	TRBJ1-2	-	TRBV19	TGTGCCAGCGGCCGGGACTTTTATGGCTACACCTTC	CASGRDFYGYTF
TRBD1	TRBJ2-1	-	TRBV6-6	TGTGCCAGCAGGGACAGGGTCTACAATGAGCAGTTCTTC	CASRDRVYNEQFF
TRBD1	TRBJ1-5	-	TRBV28	TGTGCCAGCAGTTTAGGGACAGGGGGAAGCAATCAGCCCCAGCATTTT	CASSLGTGGSNQPQHF
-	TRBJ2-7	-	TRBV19	TGTGCCAGTAGTATTTCGGCGGTAACCTACGAGCAGTACTTC	CASSISAVTYEQYF
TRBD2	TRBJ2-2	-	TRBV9	TGTGCCAGCAGCCCGACTAGCGGGGGGGCTAACACCGGGGAGCTGTTTTTT	CASSPTSGGANTGELFF
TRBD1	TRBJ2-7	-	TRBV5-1	TGCGCCAGCAGCTTGGGGCCTTCAGGACAGGGATTCACGAGCTCCTACGAGCAGTACTTC	CASSLGPSGQGFTSSYEQYF
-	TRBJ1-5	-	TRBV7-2	TGTGCCAGCAGTGACAGGCTACAGCAGCCCCAGCATTTT	CASSDRLQQPQHF
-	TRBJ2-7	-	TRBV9	TGTGCCAGCAGCGCCAGGGGGGTCAACTACGAGCAGTACTTC	CASSARGVNYEQYF
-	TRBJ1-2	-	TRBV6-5	TGTGCCAGCAGTTACTCGGGCAGAGACTATGGCTACACCTTC	CASSYSGRDYGYTF
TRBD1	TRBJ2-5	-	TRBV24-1	TGTGCCACCAGTGATTACGCGACAGGGTTGGGCGAGACCCAGTACTTC	CATSDYATGLGETQYF
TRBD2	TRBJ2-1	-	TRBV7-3	TGTGCCAGCAGCAAACGGACTAGCGGGGCTTACAATGAGCAGTTCTTC	CASSKRTSGAYNEQFF
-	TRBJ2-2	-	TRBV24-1	TGTGCCACCAGGGCTAGCGTCACCGGGGAGCTGTTTTTT	CATRASVTGELFF
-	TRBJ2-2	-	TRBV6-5	TGTGCCAGCAGTTTCGGGGACTCGCGACATACCGGGGAGCTGTTTTTT	CASSFGDSRHTGELFF
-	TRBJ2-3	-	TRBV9	TGTGCCAGCAGCGAAAAACCGACTAGTATAGATACGCAGTATTTT	CASSEKPTSIDTQYF
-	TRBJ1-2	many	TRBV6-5	TGTGCCAGCAGTTATGCGCGGGGGATAGACTATGGCTACACCTTC	CASSYARGIDYGYTF
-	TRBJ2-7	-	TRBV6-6	TGTGCCAGCAGTTACCAAGACAAGTACGAGCAGTACTTC	CASSYQDKYEQYF
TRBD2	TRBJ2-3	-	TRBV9	TGTGCCAGCAGCGCGAGCCTTACGGCTAGCGGGGCCACAGATACGCAGTATTTT	CASSASLTASGATDTQYF
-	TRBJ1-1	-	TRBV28	TGTGCCAGCAGTCCATCAAGAGAAACTGAAGCTTTCTTT	CASSPSRETEAFF
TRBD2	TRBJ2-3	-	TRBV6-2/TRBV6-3	TGTGCCAGCAGTCCCTCCCCACTAGCGAGAGTCACAGATACGCAGTATTTT	CASSPSPLARVTDTQYF
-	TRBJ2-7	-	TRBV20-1	TGCAGTGGTGGCCCCTACGAGCAGTACTTC	CSGGPYEQYF
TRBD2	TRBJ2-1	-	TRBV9	TGTGCCAGCAGAAAACTAGCGGGGGGGCCCAATGAGCAGTTCTTC	CASRKLAGGPNEQFF
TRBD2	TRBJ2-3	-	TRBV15	TGTGCCACCAGCAGAGGATCCGGAGGGAGGGCCGATACGCAGTATTTT	CATSRGSGGRADTQYF
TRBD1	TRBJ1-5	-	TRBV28	TGTGCCAGCAGTTGGGACAGTAATCAGCCCCAGCATTTT	CASSWDSNQPQHF
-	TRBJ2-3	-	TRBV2	TGTGCCAGCAGCAGGGGGGCGGAACTCACAGATACGCAGTATTTT	CASSRGAELTDTQYF
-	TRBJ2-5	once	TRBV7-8	TGTGCCAGCAACCGAGGGGGAGCGGGGCAAGAGACCCAGTACTTC	CASNRGGAGQETQYF
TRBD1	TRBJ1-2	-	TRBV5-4	TGTGCCAGCAGCTTGGTTATTGGACAGGGCGACTATGGCTACACCTTC	CASSLVIGQGDYGYTF
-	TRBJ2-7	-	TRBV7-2	TGTGCCAGCAGTTCCCTTGGTGGGGGGGCCGGGTACGAGCAGTACTTC	CASSSLGGGAGYEQYF
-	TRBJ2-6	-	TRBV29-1	TGCAGCGTCCAGGCGGGATCTGGGGCCAACGTCCTGACTTTC	CSVQAGSGANVLTF
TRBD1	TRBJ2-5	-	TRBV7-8	TGTGCCAGCAGCGCACGGGACAGGGGGCAAGAGACCCAGTACTTC	CASSARDRGQETQYF
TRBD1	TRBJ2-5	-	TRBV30	TGTGCCTGGAGGGGACAGGGAAGGGGAGAGACCCAGTACTTC	CAWRGQGRGETQYF
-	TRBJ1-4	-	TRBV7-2	TGTGCCAGCAGCTTAGGCGCAGGGGCAACTAATGAAAAACTGTTTTTT	CASSLGAGATNEKLFF
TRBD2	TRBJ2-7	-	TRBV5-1	TGCGCCAGCAGCCCTGGAGGAGCGGGAGGGCCGAGCGAGCAGTACTTC	CASSPGGAGGPSEQYF
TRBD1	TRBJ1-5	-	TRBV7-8	TGTGCCAGCAGCGGGACAGGGGACAATCAGCCCCAGCATTTT	CASSGTGDNQPQHF
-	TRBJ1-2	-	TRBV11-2	TGTGCCAGCAGCTTAGCAGGGAGGGTCTATGGCTACACCTTC	CASSLAGRVYGYTF
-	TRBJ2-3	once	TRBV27	TGTGCCAGCAGTTTAACTACCGACTACCCCTCCACAGATACGCAGTATTTT	CASSLTTDYPSTDTQYF
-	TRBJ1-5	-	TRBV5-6	TGTGCCAGCGAAGGCCGGATCCGCGGGGAGCCCCAGCATTTT	CASEGRIRGEPQHF
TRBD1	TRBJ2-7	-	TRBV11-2	TGTGCCAGCCAGAACAGGGGGACCCACTCCTACGAGCAGTACTTC	CASQNRGTHSYEQYF
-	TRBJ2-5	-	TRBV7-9	TGTGCCAGCAGCCTAACCCGCGACAGGCCGGGAACCCAGTACTTC	CASSLTRDRPGTQYF
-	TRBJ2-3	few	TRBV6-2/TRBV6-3	TGTGCCAGCAGTTACGCGGGGACTTACGGGTTCCAGTATTTT	CASSYAGTYGFQYF
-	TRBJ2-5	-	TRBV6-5	TGTGCCAGCATACAGGGAGCGACCCAGTACTTC	CASIQGATQYF
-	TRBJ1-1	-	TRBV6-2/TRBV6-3	TGTGCCAGCAGTCAGGGGACTGAAGCTTTCTTT	CASSQGTEAFF
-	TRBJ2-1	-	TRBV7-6	TGTGCCAGCAGCTTATTCCCTCCCCGGGAAACCTACAATGAGCAGTTCTTC	CASSLFPPRETYNEQFF
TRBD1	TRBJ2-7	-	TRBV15	TGTGCCACCAGCAGAGAAGGGGGCTTTGAATACGAGCAGTACTTC	CATSREGGFEYEQYF
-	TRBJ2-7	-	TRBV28	TGTGCCAGCAGTTTCGGAGCGCGCGAGCAGTACTTC	CASSFGAREQYF
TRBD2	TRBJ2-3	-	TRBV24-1	TGTGCCACCAGTGCAAGGACTAGCGGGAGAGACTCAGATACGCAGTATTTT	CATSARTSGRDSDTQYF
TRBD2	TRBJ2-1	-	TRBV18	TGTGCCAGCTCACCCGGGACTAGCGGGGCCTACAATGAGCAGTTCTTC	CASSPGTSGAYNEQFF
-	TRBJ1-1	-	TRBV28	TGTGCCAGCACGCTCAGGGTAAAGGGGACTGAAGCTTTCTTT	CASTLRVKGTEAFF
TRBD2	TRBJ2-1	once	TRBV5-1	TGCGCCAGCAGCTTGGGGCGGGAGAATGAGCAGTTCTTC	CASSLGRENEQFF
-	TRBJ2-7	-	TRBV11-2	TGTGCCAGCATCGAGGGAGTAGTAGGATACGAGCAGTACTTC	CASIEGVVGYEQYF
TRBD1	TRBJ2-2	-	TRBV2	TGTGCCAGCAGTGTTACAGGGGCTGTCGGGGAGCTGTTTTTT	CASSVTGAVGELFF
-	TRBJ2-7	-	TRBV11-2	TGTGCCAGCAGCTTGATGACAGTCTACGAGCAGTACTTC	CASSLMTVYEQYF
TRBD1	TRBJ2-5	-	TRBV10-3	TGTGCCATCAGCACAGGGGTGGAAGAGACCCAGTACTTC	CAISTGVEETQYF
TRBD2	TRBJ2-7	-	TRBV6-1	TGTGCCAGCAGTGAAACGGCGGGAGGGCCGGACGAGCAGTACTTC	CASSETAGGPDEQYF
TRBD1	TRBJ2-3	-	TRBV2	TGTGCCAGCAGTGAAGTAGAGGGGGCGAGCACAGATACGCAGTATTTT	CASSEVEGASTDTQYF